The 7 T cell receptor beta chains below were found in one sample sequenced in a study of cytomegalovirus exposure and HLA in healthy donors. PCR was performed using 60 Vbeta and 13 Jbeta primers. Only in-frame clones appear in the TCRdb table, and some are missing; sequencing was by immunoSEQ multiplex PCR. Of around 230,000 clones listed, over 75% are singletons. The sample taken for sequencing was PBMCs. The receptors here all came from a male donor in good health and CMV-seronegative.

This clone appeared many times. This sequence joins TRBV9 and TRBJ2-7; 8 nucleotides line up with TRBD1. The ends lost 4 bases at V and 7 bases at J; junction bases unmatched: 10. The CDR3 has 14 residues. CDR1 and CDR2 from the germline V gene are SGDLS and YYNGEE. CDR3 coding DNA: TGTGCCAGCAGCCCCAGACAGGGGCCCTTGGAGCAGTACTTC. It is translated as CASSPRQGPLEQYF.

The chain links TRBV28 to TRBJ1-4, with 7 bases that match TRBD1. The ends lost 6 bases at V and 4 bases at J; junction bases unmatched: 11. CDR1 MDHEN and CDR2 SYDVKM come from the germline V gene. This CDR3 is built from 16 residues. CDR3 sequence: CASSSSVGQINEKLFF. The CDR3 nucleotides are TGTGCCAGCAGCTCCTCCGTGGGACAGATTAATGAAAAACTGTTTTTT. The variable domain in full, completed from reference TRBV28 and TRBJ1-4, reads DVKVTQSSRYLVKRTGEKVFLECVQDMDHENMFWYRQDPGLGLRLIYFSYDVKMKEKGDIPEGYSVSREKKERFSLILESASTNQTSMYLCASSSSVGQINEKLFFGSGTQLSVL.

The gene calls are TRBV5-1 and TRBJ2-1; D not resolved. The CDR3 extends over 15 amino acids. Looked up from germline, CDR1 is SGHRS and CDR2 is YFSETQ. Trimming stripped 6 bases from V and 0 bases from J, with 13 bases between. The CDR3 DNA sequence: TGCGCCAGCAATCCCGACACCCGCTCCTACAATGAGCAGTTCTTC. Amino acids: CASNPDTRSYNEQFF.

The V gene is TRBV19, the J gene TRBJ1-1; D is unclear. This CDR3 is built from 12 residues. V lost 3 bases, J lost 4 bases, and 6 bases lay in between. Germline values: CDR1 LNHDA, CDR2 SQIVND (reference sequence). The chain's CDR3 is CASSIGSTEAFF. CDR3 bases: TGTGCCAGTAGTATTGGGAGCACTGAAGCTTTCTTT.

This clone was counted once. The rearrangement links TRBV30 to TRBJ1-1, with D maybe TRBD1 (5 bases). V lost 4 bases, J lost 4 bases, and 13 bases lay in between. Germline lookup yields CDR1 GTSNPN and CDR2 SVGIG (reference sequence). The CDR3 contains 13 residues. This chain's CDR3 is CAWTGGRGTEAFF. The CDR3 DNA reads TGTGCCTGGACCGGGGGTCGGGGCACTGAAGCTTTCTTT.

The J gene is TRBJ1-3, the V gene TRBV28, with D tentatively TRBD1 (5 bases). V lost 5 bases and J 4 bases, leaving 9 bases between the germline ends. This CDR3 contains 13 residues. Germline V lookup: CDR1 MDHEN, CDR2 SYDVKM. This CDR3 reads CASSPRTGNTIYF. The CDR3 DNA reads as TGTGCCAGCAGTCCTAGGACAGGAAACACCATATATTTT.

CDR3 sequence (DNA): TGTGCCAGCAGGATGGACAGGACCTACGAGTGGCAGTACTTC. Protein sequence: CASRMDRTYEWQYF. The chain recombines TRBV2 with TRBJ2-5; 7 positions match TRBD1. The CDR3 consists of 14 residues. Trimming took 6 bases from V and 11 from J; bases not matched to a gene: 15. Germline lookup yields CDR1 SNHLY and CDR2 FYNNEI.